This T cell receptor beta chain was recovered during a study of T cell changes during pregnancy in multiple sclerosis. Repertoires were generated with immunoSEQ multiplex PCR, while TCRdb's copy carries only in-frame clones and drops some. Of about 36,000 clones in the sample, about 91% were seen once. Trimming left V 2 bases short and J 0 bases short, with 11 bases between. Per germline, CDR1 LGHNA and CDR2 YNFKEQ. The CDR3 has 16 amino acids. The TCR comes from a female donor in good health, enrolled as a control in a pregnancy study. The specimen comprised CD4+ T cells from peripheral blood mononuclear cells, sampled in the third trimester of pregnancy. This chain links TRBV4-2 with TRBJ2-4, with a possible D match to TRBD2 (6 bases). The CDR3 here is CASSQQGGKAKNIQYF. As DNA, the CDR3 is TGTGCCAGCAGCCAACAAGGCGGGAAAGCCAAAAACATTCAGTACTTC.